This TCR beta chain was captured by sequencing in a study of T cell changes during pregnancy in multiple sclerosis. Produced via immunoSEQ multiplex PCR; TCRdb's table is partial and in-frame only. The profile shows about 89,000 clones, just under 95% of them singletons. The CDR3 totals 14 residues. Trimming stripped 8 bases from V and 1 base from J, with 14 bases between. Germline V gives CDR1 PRHDT, CDR2 FYEKMQ (reference sequence). This receptor was obtained from a female donor with multiple sclerosis, enrolled in a pregnancy study. This chain links TRBV13 with TRBJ2-5; D possibly corresponds to TRBD1 (5 bases). Sequences were derived from peripheral blood, sampled in the third trimester of pregnancy. The DNA for the CDR3 is TGTGCCAGCCTCCGGTGGGGCAGCCAAGAGACCCAGTACTTC. Protein product: CASLRWGSQETQYF. Full variable domain (remainder filled in from reference TRBV13 and TRBJ2-5): AAGVIQSPRHLIKEKRETATLKCYPIPRHDTVYWYQQGPGQDPQFLISFYEKMQSDKGSIPDRFSAQQFSDYHSELNMSSLELGDSALYFCASLRWGSQETQYFGPGTRLLVL.